Below are 21 T cell receptor beta chains sequenced from a single sample in a study of cytomegalovirus exposure and HLA in healthy donors. PCR involved 60 Vbeta and 13 Jbeta primers. The data were produced by immunoSEQ multiplex PCR, yet TCRdb's version contains in-frame clones alone and is incomplete. The repertoire holds roughly 150,000 clones, with about 70% as singletons. Source material: PBMCs. The receptors originated from a male donor in good health and CMV-seronegative.

The sample holds a few counts of this clone. The J gene is TRBJ1-2, the V gene TRBV28; TRBD1 aligns across 10 bases. CDR1 and CDR2 (germline): MDHEN, SYDVKM. J gave up 8 bases and V 6 bases, and 18 bases lay outside the gene matches. CDR3 length: 17 amino acids. For the CDR3, the DNA is TGTGCCAGCAGATCTCCCCTGACAGGGGGCTCCCTGTGGGGCTACACCTTC. This gives the protein CASRSPLTGGSLWGYTF.

Notes on this clone: One end of the junction does not line up with germline, which may come from a read error. The J gene is TRBJ1-6, the V gene TRBV7-7; a possible D gene is TRBD1 (6 bases). CDR1 and CDR2 (germline): SSHAT, FNYEAQ (reference sequence). The CDR3 extends over 13 amino acids. The DNA of the CDR3 is TGTGCTAGCAGCAGGACAGCGGACTCACCCCTCCACTTT. The encoded protein is CASSRTADSPLHF.

This chain links TRBV2 with TRBJ2-1; 9 bases map to TRBD1. The germline V gene encodes CDR1 SNHLY and CDR2 FYNNEI. CDR3 size: 17 residues. The ends lost 6 bases at V and 3 bases at J; junction bases unmatched: 12. CDR3 sequence: CASRASTGTGRYNEQFF. CDR3 in DNA: TGTGCCAGCAGGGCTTCTACCGGGACAGGGCGCTACAATGAGCAGTTCTTC.

The sample holds a few counts of this clone. The genes are TRBV5-1 and TRBJ2-5; 11 bases match TRBD2. Germline V CDR1 and CDR2: SGHRS, YFSETQ. The CDR3 totals 16 residues. The V segment lost 1 base and the J segment 2 bases; nucleotides outside the gene matches: 4. CDR3: CASSLLAGGPQETQYF. For the CDR3, the DNA is TGCGCCAGCAGCTTGCTAGCGGGGGGCCCACAAGAGACCCAGTACTTC.

The genes are TRBV9 and TRBJ2-6, with D hard to call. The germline V gene has CDR1 SGDLS and CDR2 YYNGEE. The CDR3 has 13 residues. The V gene lost 4 bases and the J gene lost 6 bases, with 8 bases spanning the gap. The chain's CDR3 is CASSLREANVLTF. In nucleotides, the CDR3 is TGTGCCAGCAGCCTTCGCGAGGCCAACGTCCTGACTTTC. The full variable domain, completed using reference TRBV9 and TRBJ2-6, is DSGVTQTPKHLITATGQRVTLRCSPRSGDLSVYWYQQSLDQGLQFLIQYYNGEERAKGNILERFSAQQFPDLHSELNLSSLELGDSALYFCASSLREANVLTFGAGSRLTVL.

The genes are TRBV5-1 and TRBJ1-5, with 7 bases lining up with TRBD1. CDR1 is SGHRS, CDR2 YFSETQ, per germline. V was clipped by 4 bases and J by 7 bases; unmatched bases: 5. The CDR3 is 13 amino acids. In DNA form, the CDR3 reads TGCGCCAGCAGCCCAGACAGGGACCAGCCCCAGCATTTT. Residues: CASSPDRDQPQHF.

This clone was detected only a few times. V gene TRBV5-1 combines with J gene TRBJ2-3; D call uncertain. The CDR3 is made up of 12 amino acids. Trimming left V 0 bases short and J 4 bases short, with 3 bases between. Germline CDR1 reads SGHRS; CDR2 reads YFSETQ. The CDR3 sequence: CASSLGADTQYF. As DNA, the CDR3 is TGCGCCAGCAGCTTGGGCGCAGATACGCAGTATTTT.

This clone was found a few times. The V call is TRBV5-1, the J call TRBJ1-1; 8 positions match TRBD1. The V gene end was trimmed by 1 base and the J gene end by 4 bases; junction bases not matched to a gene: 6. Germline V gene lookup returns CDR1 SGHRS and CDR2 YFSETQ. The CDR3 is made up of 15 amino acids. The CDR3 is CASSLTPGGGTEAFF. Here the CDR3 DNA reads TGCGCCAGCAGCTTGACGCCAGGGGGCGGCACTGAAGCTTTCTTT.

The chain recombines TRBV29-1 with TRBJ2-5; 11 positions agree with TRBD1. The CDR3 has 13 residues. J lost 4 bases, V lost 5 bases, and 3 bases had no gene match. From germline, CDR1 is SQVTM and CDR2 ANQGSEA. The CDR3 protein is CSVRTGGGETQYF. The CDR3 nucleotides read TGCAGCGTTCGGACAGGGGGCGGAGAGACCCAGTACTTC. Full variable domain (remainder filled in from reference TRBV29-1 and TRBJ2-5): SAVISQKPSRDICQRGTSLTIQCQVDSQVTMMFWYRQQPGQSLTLIATANQGSEATYESGFVIDKFPISRPNLTFSTLTVSNMSPEDSSIYLCSVRTGGGETQYFGPGTRLLVL.

This rearrangement joins TRBV2 to TRBJ1-5; D gene unclear. Trimming left V 0 bases short and J 0 bases short, with 9 bases between. Looked up from germline, CDR1 is SNHLY and CDR2 is FYNNEI. The CDR3 length is 16 residues. CDR3 bases: TGTGCCAGCAGTGAAGCCTTCGGGGATAGCAATCAGCCCCAGCATTTT. The encoded protein is CASSEAFGDSNQPQHF.

The chain uses TRBV9 and TRBJ2-5; TRBD1 matches at 8 bases. Germline assignment: CDR1 SGDLS and CDR2 YYNGEE. The CDR3 runs 15 residues. V lost 4 bases and J lost 5; bases outside the gene matches: 10. The CDR3 region is CASSTGGLGFETQYF. The CDR3 DNA follows: TGTGCCAGCAGCACAGGGGGTTTGGGGTTCGAGACCCAGTACTTC.

The chain recombines TRBV9 with TRBJ1-1, with 10 bases that match TRBD1. The CDR3 has 14 residues. V lost 4 bases, J lost 4 bases, and 4 bases stayed unmatched. Germline V lookup: CDR1 SGDLS, CDR2 YYNGEE. CDR3 DNA sequence: TGTGCCAGCAGCCCCCGGGACAGGGGCACTGAAGCTTTCTTT. Protein product: CASSPRDRGTEAFF.

V usage is TRBV6-6 and J usage is TRBJ2-7, with 8 bases that match TRBD1. CDR1 and CDR2 from the germline V gene are MNHNY and SVGAGI (reference sequence). Trimming at V came to 8 bases and at J to 5 bases, leaving 8 bases not matched to a gene. This CDR3 comprises 13 residues. In nucleotides, the CDR3 is TGTGCCAGCCGGCCAGGGGGCCTCGACGAGCAGTACTTC. Its translation: CASRPGGLDEQYF.

This clone has just a few counts. V gene TRBV4-3 combines with J gene TRBJ2-3; D is unclear. Germline CDR1 is LGHNA and CDR2 is YSLEER. This CDR3 has 18 residues. The V end lost 0 bases, the J end lost 0 bases, and 16 bases lay between the germline ends. CDR3 region: CASSQEPLRPTSTDTQYF. In nucleotides, the CDR3 is TGCGCCAGCAGCCAAGAGCCCCTGAGGCCAACTAGCACAGATACGCAGTATTTT.

V and J are TRBV7-2 and TRBJ2-2, with 14 bases matching TRBD2. V was pared by 5 bases and J by 0 bases, with 5 bases of the junction left unmatched. The germline CDR1 and CDR2 sequences are SGHTA and FQGNSA. There are 18 residues in the CDR3. This CDR3 is CASSPRLAGGSNTGELFF. The CDR3 region has the DNA TGTGCCAGCAGCCCACGACTAGCGGGGGGGTCGAACACCGGGGAGCTGTTTTTT.

CDR3 amino acids: CASSLQPGSYNSPLHF. CDR3 in DNA: TGTGCCAGCAGTTTACAACCCGGCTCCTATAATTCACCCCTCCACTTT. The chain joins TRBV28 to TRBJ1-6; D not resolved. V lost 2 bases, J lost 0 bases, and 8 bases lay in between. The germline V gene encodes CDR1 MDHEN and CDR2 SYDVKM. The CDR3 covers 16 residues. Full variable domain (remainder filled in from reference TRBV28 and TRBJ1-6): DVKVTQSSRYLVKRTGEKVFLECVQDMDHENMFWYRQDPGLGLRLIYFSYDVKMKEKGDIPEGYSVSREKKERFSLILESASTNQTSMYLCASSLQPGSYNSPLHFGNGTRLTVT.

The V call is TRBV27, the J call TRBJ2-1; 8 bases align to TRBD1. Germline CDR1 and CDR2: MNHEY and SMNVEV (reference sequence). This CDR3 is built from 14 residues. With 2 bases clipped from V and 4 bases from J, the junction kept 1 base outside the gene matches. Here the CDR3 reads CASSLGTGYNEQFF. The CDR3 coding sequence is TGTGCCAGCAGTTTAGGGACAGGTTACAATGAGCAGTTCTTC.

This chain joins TRBV10-3 and TRBJ1-1, with 8 bases matching TRBD1. The CDR3 spans 14 residues. The junction had 2 bases not matched to a gene; V was cut back by 4 bases and J by 1 base. Germline CDR1 ENHRY, CDR2 SYGVKD. CDR3 coding DNA: TGTGCCATCAGTGTGGGGACAGGGAACACTGAAGCTTTCTTT. Translated, it gives CAISVGTGNTEAFF.

This chain uses TRBV28 with TRBJ2-2; possible D gene TRBD2, 5 bases. V was trimmed by 2 bases and J by 3 bases, leaving 13 bases between them. Germline CDR1 is MDHEN and CDR2 is SYDVKM. The CDR3 is 16 residues long. DNA for the CDR3: TGTGCCAGCAGTTTAAAAGGACTTACCTACACCGGGGAGCTGTTTTTT. It specifies CASSLKGLTYTGELFF. Looking up the rest from reference TRBV28 and TRBJ2-2 gives the full variable domain: DVKVTQSSRYLVKRTGEKVFLECVQDMDHENMFWYRQDPGLGLRLIYFSYDVKMKEKGDIPEGYSVSREKKERFSLILESASTNQTSMYLCASSLKGLTYTGELFFGEGSRLTVL.

This clone turned up a few times. The chain is built from TRBV29-1 and TRBJ2-3, with a weak D call TRBD1 (6 bases). Germline values: CDR1 SQVTM, CDR2 ANQGSEA. The length of the CDR3 is 17 residues. V gave up 4 bases and J gave up 1 base, with 21 bases separating them. CDR3: CSVGGDSGVLRTDTQYF. The CDR3 nucleotides are TGCAGCGTTGGAGGTGATTCAGGGGTCCTCCGCACAGATACGCAGTATTTT.

The gene calls are TRBV5-6 and TRBJ1-1; 7 bases map to TRBD1. The CDR3 runs to 14 residues. Germline lookup yields CDR1 SGHDT and CDR2 YYEEEE. V shed 1 base, J shed 6 bases, and the junction held 6 bases outside the gene matches. The DNA of the CDR3 is TGTGCCAGCAGCTTGAGAGGGGGCAGGGCTGAAGCTTTCTTT. Protein product: CASSLRGGRAEAFF.